This T cell receptor beta chain was obtained from a study of cytomegalovirus exposure and HLA in healthy donors. PCR involved 60 Vbeta and 13 Jbeta primers. The table came from immunoSEQ multiplex PCR; TCRdb's copy has only in-frame clones and leaves some out. In total, the table holds under 100,000 clones. In the case of this clone: Antigen unknown.

Study-wide findings and caveats: The study reported that TCR beta sequences accurately predicted HLA-A and HLA-B alleles in most subjects. One cluster of highly shared sequence variants probably arose as a sequencing artifact.

The ends were cut back, 6 bases at V and 3 bases at J, with 14 bases in the middle. The CDR3 is made up of 14 amino acids. Per germline, CDR1 MDHEN and CDR2 SYDVKM. The sample taken for sequencing was PBMCs. This receptor was taken from a young woman in good health and CMV-seronegative. V and J are TRBV28 and TRBJ1-1; weak D call: TRBD1 (6 bases). CDR3 region: CASSRYRTDTEAFF. In DNA, the CDR3 is TGTGCCAGCAGCCGCTATAGGACAGACACTGAAGCTTTCTTT.